This T cell receptor beta chain was obtained from a study of blood T cell repertoires in COVID-19. Study-wide background: From T cells, B-cell-depleted T cells, or PBMCs came the material, which was cDNA or gDNA.

The CDR3 is 13 residues long. From germline, CDR1 is MDHEN and CDR2 SYDVKM. Deletions cut 7 bases from V and 5 bases from J, with 15 bases between. Study processing details: Amplifying reference gene primers gave estimates of nucleated cell counts. The table came from immunoSEQ multiplex PCR; TCRdb's copy has only in-frame clones and leaves some out. V and J calls and clone size follow that table, whereas D and trimming were derived from the DNA. The sample contains more than 95,000 clones, 84% of which appear only once. Specimen: peripheral blood. The chain has TRBV28 and TRBJ2-7, with D perhaps TRBD2 (6 bases). This TCR was recovered from a man in his 60s with acute or convalescent COVID-19. The CDR3 sequence: CASIPGSGNEQYF. In DNA, the CDR3 is TGTGCCAGCATACCCGGGAGTGGAAACGAGCAGTACTTC.